This TCR beta chain is from a study of breast tumors, draining lymph nodes, adjacent tissues. Via MiXCR, TCRdb re-called the multiplex PCR reads, giving one row per CDR3 protein. The data hold some 130,000 distinct CDR3 sequences, with more than 20% observed a single time. The CDR3 spans 12 residues. CDR1 and CDR2 (germline): SQVTM, ANQGSEA. The V end was cut by 7 bases, the J end by 4 bases, with 13 bases between. Breast cancer patients provided tissue from their axillary draining lymph nodes. General study results and limits: Luminal-like breast cancer showed significantly greater tumor-nontumor repertoire similarity than basal-like breast cancer did. Most tumor T cells seemingly derive from lymph node, then expand in tumor. The lymph node origin of tumor T cells was framed as consistent with a hypothesis, not demonstrated. Compared with lymph nodes, tumors were less diverse; compared with nontumor tissue, more.

Details on this clonotype: Its cognate antigen is unknown.

The sample consisted of axillary lymph node tissue. The TCR comes from a female donor with breast cancer. Some clones in this sample may be carry-over from other donors' samples. The rearrangement uses TRBV29-1 and TRBJ1-1, with D unresolved. CDR3: CSASTRGTEAFF. Here the CDR3 DNA reads TGCAGCGCCTCCACCCGGGGCACTGAAGCTTTCTTT.